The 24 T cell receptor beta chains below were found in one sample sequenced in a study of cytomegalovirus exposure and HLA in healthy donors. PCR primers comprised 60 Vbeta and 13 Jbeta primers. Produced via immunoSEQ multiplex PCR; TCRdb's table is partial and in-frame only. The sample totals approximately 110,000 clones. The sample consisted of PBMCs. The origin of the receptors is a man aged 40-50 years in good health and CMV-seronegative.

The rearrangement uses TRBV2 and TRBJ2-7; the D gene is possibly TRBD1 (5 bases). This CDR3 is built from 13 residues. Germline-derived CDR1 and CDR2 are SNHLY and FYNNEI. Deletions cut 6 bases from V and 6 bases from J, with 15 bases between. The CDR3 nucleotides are TGTGCCAGCAGGGGATCTAGGGGAACCGAGCAGTACTTC. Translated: CASRGSRGTEQYF.

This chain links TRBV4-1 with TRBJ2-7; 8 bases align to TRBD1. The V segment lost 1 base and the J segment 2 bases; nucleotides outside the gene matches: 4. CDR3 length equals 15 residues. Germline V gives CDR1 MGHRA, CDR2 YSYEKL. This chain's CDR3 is CASSQGTQGAYEQYF. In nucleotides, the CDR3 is TGCGCCAGCAGCCAAGGGACACAGGGGGCCTACGAGCAGTACTTC.

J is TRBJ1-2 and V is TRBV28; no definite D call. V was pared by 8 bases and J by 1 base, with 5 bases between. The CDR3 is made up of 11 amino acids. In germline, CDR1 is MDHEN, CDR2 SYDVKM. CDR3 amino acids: CASWSNYGYTF. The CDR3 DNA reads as TGTGCCAGCTGGAGTAACTATGGCTACACCTTC.

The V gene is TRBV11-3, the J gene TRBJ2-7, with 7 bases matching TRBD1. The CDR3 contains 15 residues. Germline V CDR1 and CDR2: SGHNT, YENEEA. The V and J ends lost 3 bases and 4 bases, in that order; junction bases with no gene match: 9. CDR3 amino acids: CASSLVRDRSYEQYF. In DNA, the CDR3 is TGTGCCAGCAGCTTGGTCCGGGACAGATCTTACGAGCAGTACTTC.

CDR3 DNA: TGTGCCAGCTCACCGAACAGACAGGGGGCTATGGGCACTGAAGCTTTCTTT. This gives the protein CASSPNRQGAMGTEAFF. J is TRBJ1-1 and V is TRBV18; 10 bases are a match to TRBD1. The CDR3 runs to 17 residues. Per the germline V gene, CDR1 is KGHSH and CDR2 is LQKENI. The trim removed 3 bases at V and 4 bases at J, leaving 11 bases unmatched.

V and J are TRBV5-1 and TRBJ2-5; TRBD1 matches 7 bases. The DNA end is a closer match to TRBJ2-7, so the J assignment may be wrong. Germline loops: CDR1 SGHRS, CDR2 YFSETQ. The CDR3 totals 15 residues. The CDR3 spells CASSLGTGAAYEQYF. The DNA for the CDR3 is TGCGCCAGCAGCTTGGGGACAGGCGCAGCCTACGAGCAGTACTTC.

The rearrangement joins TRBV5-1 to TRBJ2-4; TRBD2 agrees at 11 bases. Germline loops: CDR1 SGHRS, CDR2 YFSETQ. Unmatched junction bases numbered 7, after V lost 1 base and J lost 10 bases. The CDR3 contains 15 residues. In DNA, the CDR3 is TGCGCCAGCAGCTTGTCGCTAGCGGGAGGTACTATTCAGTACTTC. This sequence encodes CASSLSLAGGTIQYF. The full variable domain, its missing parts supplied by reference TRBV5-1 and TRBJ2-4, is KAGVTQTPRYLIKTRGQQVTLSCSPISGHRSVSWYQQTPGQGLQFLFEYFSETQRNKGNFPGRFSGRQFSNSRSEMNVSTLELGDSALYLCASSLSLAGGTIQYFGAGTRLSVL.

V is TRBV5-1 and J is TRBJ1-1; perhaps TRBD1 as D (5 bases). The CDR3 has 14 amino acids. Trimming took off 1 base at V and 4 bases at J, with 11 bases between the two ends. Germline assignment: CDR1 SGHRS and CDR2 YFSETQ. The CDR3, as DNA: TGCGCCAGCAGCTTGCAGGGAGGTGGCACTGAAGCTTTCTTT. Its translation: CASSLQGGGTEAFF.

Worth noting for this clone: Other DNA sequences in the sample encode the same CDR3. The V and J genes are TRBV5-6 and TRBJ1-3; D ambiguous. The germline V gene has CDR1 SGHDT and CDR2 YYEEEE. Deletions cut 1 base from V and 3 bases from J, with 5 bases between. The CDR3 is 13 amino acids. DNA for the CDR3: TGTGCCAGCAGCTTGCCAGGTGGAAACACCATATATTTT. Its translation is CASSLPGGNTIYF.

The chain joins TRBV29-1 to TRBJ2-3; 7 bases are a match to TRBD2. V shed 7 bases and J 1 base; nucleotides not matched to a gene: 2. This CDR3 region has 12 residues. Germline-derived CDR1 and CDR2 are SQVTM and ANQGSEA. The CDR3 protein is CSGSGGTDTQYF. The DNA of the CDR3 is TGCAGCGGAAGCGGGGGCACAGATACGCAGTATTTT.

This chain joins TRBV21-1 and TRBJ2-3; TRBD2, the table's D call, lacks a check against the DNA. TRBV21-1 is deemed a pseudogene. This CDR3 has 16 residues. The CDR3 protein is CASSKEPSACTDTQYF. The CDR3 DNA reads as TGTGCCAGCAGCAAAGAACCTAGCGCCTGCACAGATACGCAGTATTTT.

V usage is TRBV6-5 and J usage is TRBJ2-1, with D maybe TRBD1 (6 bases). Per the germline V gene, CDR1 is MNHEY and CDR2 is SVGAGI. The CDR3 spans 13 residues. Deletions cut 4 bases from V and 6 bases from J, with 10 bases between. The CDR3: CASSLGHFNEQFF. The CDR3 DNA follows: TGTGCCAGCAGTTTGGGACACTTCAATGAGCAGTTCTTC.

The CDR3 sequence: CASSHPIDLDLNYGYTF. CDR3 bases: TGTGCCAGCAGCCACCCAATTGACCTAGACCTTAACTATGGCTACACCTTC. The chain links TRBV28 to TRBJ1-2; D call uncertain. Germline values: CDR1 MDHEN, CDR2 SYDVKM. V was cut by 6 bases and J by 1 base, with 21 bases left in between. The CDR3 covers 17 residues.

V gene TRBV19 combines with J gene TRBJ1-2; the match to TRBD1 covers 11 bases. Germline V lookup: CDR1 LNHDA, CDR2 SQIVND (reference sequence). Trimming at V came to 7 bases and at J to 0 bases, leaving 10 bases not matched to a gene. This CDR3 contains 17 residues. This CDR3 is CASTGQGANQANYGYTF. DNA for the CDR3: TGTGCCAGTACTGGACAGGGGGCTAATCAAGCTAACTATGGCTACACCTTC. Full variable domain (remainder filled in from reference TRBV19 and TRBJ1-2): DGGITQSPKYLFRKEGQNVTLSCEQNLNHDAMYWYRQDPGQGLRLIYYSQIVNDFQKGDIAEGYSVSREKKESFPLTVTSAQKNPTAFYLCASTGQGANQANYGYTFGSGTRLTVV.

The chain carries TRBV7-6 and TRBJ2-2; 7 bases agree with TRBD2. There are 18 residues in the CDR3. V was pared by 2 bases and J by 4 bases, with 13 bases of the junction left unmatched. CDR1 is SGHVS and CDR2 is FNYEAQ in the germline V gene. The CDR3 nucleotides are TGTGCCAGCAGCTTACGTCCCCCGGGACTAAGTACCACCGGGGAGCTGTTTTTT. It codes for CASSLRPPGLSTTGELFF.

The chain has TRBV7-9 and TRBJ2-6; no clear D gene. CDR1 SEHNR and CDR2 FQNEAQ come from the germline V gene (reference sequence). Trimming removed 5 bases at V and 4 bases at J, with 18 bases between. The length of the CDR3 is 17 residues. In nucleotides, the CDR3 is TGTGCCAGCAGCCCTCTACAGTCTTTTGCGGGGGCCAACGTCCTGACTTTC. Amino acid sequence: CASSPLQSFAGANVLTF.

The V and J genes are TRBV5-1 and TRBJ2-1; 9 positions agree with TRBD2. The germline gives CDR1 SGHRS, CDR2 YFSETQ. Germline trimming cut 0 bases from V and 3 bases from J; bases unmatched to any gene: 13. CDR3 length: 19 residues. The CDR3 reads CASSLVAGLRLADYNEQFF. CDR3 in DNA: TGCGCCAGCAGCTTGGTCGCGGGATTGAGACTAGCGGACTACAATGAGCAGTTCTTC.

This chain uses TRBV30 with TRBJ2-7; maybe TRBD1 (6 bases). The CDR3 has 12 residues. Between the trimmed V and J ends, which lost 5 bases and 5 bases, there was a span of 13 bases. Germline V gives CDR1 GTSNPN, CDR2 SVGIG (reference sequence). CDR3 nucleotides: TGTGCCTGGGACGCTGGGGGCGACGAGCAGTACTTC. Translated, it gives CAWDAGGDEQYF. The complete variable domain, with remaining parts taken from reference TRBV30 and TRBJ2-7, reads SQTIHQWPATLVQPVGSPLSLECTVEGTSNPNLYWYRQAAGRGLQLLFYSVGIGQISSEVPQNLSASRPQDRQFILSSKKLLLSDSGFYLCAWDAGGDEQYFGPGTRLTVT.

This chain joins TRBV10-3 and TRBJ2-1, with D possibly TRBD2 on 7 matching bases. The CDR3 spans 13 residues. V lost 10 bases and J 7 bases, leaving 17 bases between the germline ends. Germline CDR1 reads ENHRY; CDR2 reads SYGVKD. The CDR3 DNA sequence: TGTGCCACAGTGGGTCGGGGGGCGAATGAGCAGTTCTTC. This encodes CATVGRGANEQFF.

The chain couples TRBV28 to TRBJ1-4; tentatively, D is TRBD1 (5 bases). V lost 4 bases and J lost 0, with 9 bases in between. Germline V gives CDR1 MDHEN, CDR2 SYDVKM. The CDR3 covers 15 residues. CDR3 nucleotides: TGTGCCAGCAGTTCCGGGGGGGCAACTAATGAAAAACTGTTTTTT. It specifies CASSSGGATNEKLFF.

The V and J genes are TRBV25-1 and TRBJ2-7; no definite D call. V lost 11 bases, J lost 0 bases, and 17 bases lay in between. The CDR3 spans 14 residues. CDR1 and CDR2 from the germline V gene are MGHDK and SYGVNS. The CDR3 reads CASPQQPYSYEQYF. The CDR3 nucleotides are TGTGCCTCGCCTCAACAGCCATACTCCTACGAGCAGTACTTC.

CDR3 coding DNA: TGTGCCAGCAGCGTAAGGGGTGGTGGGCTCGTCGGTTTAGGAGATACGCAGTATTTT. As protein: CASSVRGGGLVGLGDTQYF. V and J are TRBV9 and TRBJ2-3, with a tentative D call TRBD1 (5 bases). Between the trimmed V and J ends, which lost 1 base and 5 bases, there was a span of 26 bases. The germline V gene encodes CDR1 SGDLS and CDR2 YYNGEE. This CDR3 has 19 amino acids.

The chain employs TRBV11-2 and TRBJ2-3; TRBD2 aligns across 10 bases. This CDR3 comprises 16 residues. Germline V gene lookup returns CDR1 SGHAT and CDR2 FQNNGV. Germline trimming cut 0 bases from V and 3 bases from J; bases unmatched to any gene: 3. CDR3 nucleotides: TGTGCCAGCAGCTTAGAAGCGGGAGGGCCGACAGATACGCAGTATTTT. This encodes CASSLEAGGPTDTQYF.

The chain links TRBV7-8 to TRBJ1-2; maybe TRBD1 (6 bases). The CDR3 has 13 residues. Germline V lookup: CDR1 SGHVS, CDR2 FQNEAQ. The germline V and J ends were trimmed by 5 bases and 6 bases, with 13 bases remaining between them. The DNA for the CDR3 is TGTGCCAGCAGCATAAACAGGGTGGATGGCTACACCTTC. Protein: CASSINRVDGYTF.